The TCR beta chain under discussion was sequenced for a study of regulatory T cells in long-lasting Graves disease. Whole-study results and caveats: Newly diagnosed disease favored TRBV20-1 and TRBJ2-1 over persistent disease. Patients with persistent Graves' had lower TCR diversity than newly diagnosed patients.

In the case of this clonotype: Its antigen is as yet unknown.

V gave up 5 bases and J gave up 4 bases, with 25 bases separating them. Germline lookup yields CDR1 SGHDT and CDR2 YYEEEE. This CDR3 spans 17 amino acids. As to time point: newly diagnosed GD, antithyroid drugs for less than 3 months. The authors made the TCR library using RNA they extracted from PBMCs. Arm-PCR of CDR3 regions and iRepertoire HTBI primers were used to build TCR beta libraries. In TCRdb, the multiplex PCR reads were re-called with MiXCR into one record per CDR3 protein. The data contain 560,000 or so distinct CDR3 sequences, roughly 15% of them singletons. The sample also formed part of further work on T cells in Graves' hyperthyroidism and ophthalmopathy.

This sample comprised peripheral blood mononuclear cells (PBMCs), obtained at new diagnosis, from a patient treated with antithyroid drugs. The sequence was obtained from a man between 18 and 35 years old with Graves disease. This chain connects TRBV5-6 to TRBJ2-7, with D perhaps matching TRBD2 (6 bases). In nucleotides, the CDR3 is TGTGCCAGCAGTGTGGAGGGCTCGGGTACGAGGAGTTACGAGCAGTACTTC. This encodes CASSVEGSGTRSYEQYF.